This TCR beta chain was sequenced in a study of response to subunit inactivated influenza vaccine. Study-level findings and limits: Each seasonal influenza vaccination, the authors suggested, recruits few new T cells.

This clonotype was counted at least ten times. The antigen remains unidentified. V gave up 3 bases and J gave up 9 bases, with 12 bases separating them. CDR3 length: 14 residues. TCRdb re-derived calls from the RT-PCR reads in MiXCR, one entry per CDR3 protein. The sample yields hundreds of thousands of distinct CDR3 sequences, approximately 14% seen once. The TCR sequence derives from a man in his forties or fifties who received an inactivated influenza vaccine. The genes are TRBV12-3 or TRBV12-4 and TRBJ1-6; D is unclear. The input for sequencing was PBMCs from blood, taken roughly 12 days after vaccination. CDR3 amino acids: CASSFLGGGSPLHF. CDR3 DNA: TGTGCCAGCAGTTTTTTGGGAGGTGGTTCACCCCTCCACTTT.